This T cell receptor (beta chain) was captured in a study of CD8 T cells in ankylosing spondylitis. Broader study findings: Blood from ankylosing spondylitis patients appeared to carry a characteristic roughly 8-variant TCR beta motif. Existing reports had already noted some motif variants in reactive arthritis synovial fluid and blood.

As for this clonotype: No antigen is known for it.

V was clipped by 5 bases and J by 4 bases, with 12 bases between them. Germline CDR1 and CDR2: MNHEY and SMNVEV (reference sequence). The CDR3 is made up of 14 amino acids. Each TCR beta library was made by quantitative 5'-RACE that incorporated molecular barcodes. One entry per CDR3 protein results from TCRdb running MiXCR on the 5' RACE reads. Among about 750,000 distinct CDR3 sequences listed, under 20% were seen once. Source material: blood, either unsorted or a sorted T cell fraction (not recorded which). The TCR originated in a male donor with ankylosing spondylitis. This rearrangement joins TRBV27 to TRBJ1-5; D not resolved. CDR3 sequence reads: CASSEDAINQPQHF. The CDR3 coding sequence is TGTGCCAGCAGTGAGGACGCAATAAATCAGCCCCAGCATTTT.